This T cell receptor beta chain was found in a study of identical twins. This CDR3 has 16 amino acids. Unmatched junction bases numbered 9, after V lost 6 bases and J lost 3 bases. The germline V gene encodes CDR1 ENHRY and CDR2 SYGVKD. At least ten counts were recorded for this clonotype. MiXCR, applied by TCRdb to the 5' RACE reads, yields one record per CDR3 protein. The table has 700,000 to 950,000 distinct CDR3 sequences, 9% to 15% seen once. A further study also used this sample, focusing on yellow fever vaccine responses in identical twins.

The sample taken for sequencing was PBMCs. The V gene is TRBV10-3, the J gene TRBJ2-1, with TRBD1 identical over 9 bases. The receptor's source is a woman aged 18-29 years in good health. The CDR3 region has the DNA TGTGCCATCAGAGCTACCGACAGGGGGAGCTACAATGAGCAGTTCTTC. Its translation: CAIRATDRGSYNEQFF.